The 17 T cell receptor beta chains below come from one sample, sequenced in a study of cytomegalovirus exposure and HLA in healthy donors. The PCR was carried out with 60 Vbeta primers and 13 Jbeta primers. The data were produced by immunoSEQ multiplex PCR, yet TCRdb's version contains in-frame clones alone and is incomplete. The sample contains about 160,000 clones, 75% of which appear only once. The sequenced material came from PBMCs. The receptors were gathered from a woman between 45 and 60 years old in good health and CMV-seropositive.

This CDR3 is CASSLRQGTEAFF. In nucleotides, the CDR3 is TGTGCCAGCAGCTTAAGACAGGGAACTGAAGCTTTCTTT. V usage is TRBV7-9 and J usage is TRBJ1-1; 7 nucleotides match TRBD1. J was trimmed by 5 bases and V by 2 bases; bases with no gene match: 2. Germline V lookup: CDR1 SEHNR, CDR2 FQNEAQ (reference sequence). The CDR3 contains 13 residues.

The J gene is TRBJ2-3, the V gene TRBV5-1; TRBD2 agrees at 8 bases. The length of the CDR3 is 15 residues. Germline V CDR1 and CDR2: SGHRS, YFSETQ. Losses at the gene ends were 7 bases for V and 0 bases for J; bases not matched to a gene: 7. CDR3 protein: CASVSGGRSTDTQYF. The CDR3 DNA reads as TGCGCCAGCGTGAGCGGGGGCCGGAGCACAGATACGCAGTATTTT.

This chain connects TRBV29-1 to TRBJ2-5; 9 bases agree with TRBD1. The CDR3 contains 12 residues. Germline CDR1 reads SQVTM; CDR2 reads ANQGSEA. The V gene end was trimmed by 6 bases and the J gene end by 3 bases; junction bases not matched to a gene: 2. The CDR3 bases are TGCAGCGTCAGGACAGGGGAAGAGACCCAGTACTTC. Encoded protein: CSVRTGEETQYF.

The chain is built from TRBV11-3 and TRBJ2-5, with 10 bases that match TRBD1. With V trimmed by 5 bases and J by 11 bases, 11 bases remained unmatched. This CDR3 comprises 14 residues. In germline, CDR1 is SGHNT, CDR2 YENEEA. The CDR3, as DNA: TGTGCCAGCAGCCATTCCGGGACAGGGGCTGAGCAGTACTTC. It is translated as CASSHSGTGAEQYF.

The chain employs TRBV5-1 and TRBJ2-5; possible D gene TRBD2, 7 bases. The better agreement between TRBJ2-7 and the DNA end casts doubt on the J call. CDR3 length equals 15 residues. Germline values: CDR1 SGHRS, CDR2 YFSETQ. The CDR3 DNA follows: TGCGCCAGCAGCGAGGGGGGGCCTAGCTCCTACGAGCAGTACTTC. Translating it yields CASSEGGPSSYEQYF.

This clone is a singleton in its sample. Other DNA sequences in this specimen translate into the identical CDR3. The chain uses TRBV19 and TRBJ1-2; 7 positions match TRBD1. The CDR3 loop spans 15 amino acids. V lost 1 base, J lost 0 bases, and 2 bases stayed unmatched. Germline CDR1 reads LNHDA; CDR2 reads SQIVND (reference sequence). DNA for the CDR3: TGTGCCAGTAGTATAGGTACAGGGGCTAACTATGGCTACACCTTC. Encoded protein: CASSIGTGANYGYTF.

The chain employs TRBV19 and TRBJ1-2; D is uncertain. This CDR3 region has 14 residues. In germline, CDR1 is LNHDA, CDR2 SQIVND (reference sequence). Trimming left V 1 base short and J 8 bases short, with 14 bases between. CDR3 bases: TGTGCCAGTAGTATAGGATTCGGGTTCGGCGGCTACACCTTC. Translated: CASSIGFGFGGYTF.

This chain joins TRBV19 and TRBJ1-2; TRBD1 agrees at 10 bases. Germline assignment: CDR1 LNHDA and CDR2 SQIVND (reference sequence). The V segment lost 6 bases and the J segment 4 bases; nucleotides outside the gene matches: 8. The CDR3 runs 15 residues. In DNA, the CDR3 is TGTGCCAGTAGCATGGGGACAGGGGACTTCTATGGCTACACCTTC. It specifies CASSMGTGDFYGYTF.

DNA of the CDR3: TGCGCCAGCAGCTCTTTAGCCCCCACTGAAGCTTTCTTT. This encodes CASSSLAPTEAFF. The chain is built from TRBV5-1 and TRBJ1-1, with D uncertain. Trimming cost V 3 bases and J 4 bases, with 10 bases left between them. CDR3 length: 13 residues. Germline CDR1 and CDR2: SGHRS and YFSETQ.

This clone was picked up a small number of times. The chain couples TRBV4-2 to TRBJ1-6; unclear D gene. Germline V gene lookup returns CDR1 LGHNA and CDR2 YNFKEQ. Trimming took off 1 base at V and 9 bases at J, with 10 bases between the two ends. There are 14 residues in the CDR3. CDR3 sequence: CASSQGGLGSPLHF. CDR3 nucleotides: TGTGCCAGCAGCCAAGGCGGGCTTGGTTCACCCCTCCACTTT.

The chain employs TRBV5-1 and TRBJ1-1, with 8 bases aligning to TRBD1. This CDR3 contains 14 residues. Germline CDR1 reads SGHRS; CDR2 reads YFSETQ. The junction had 1 base not matched to a gene; V was cut back by 0 bases and J by 3 bases. The CDR3 bases are TGCGCCAGCAGCTTGGCAGGGGGCCACACTGAAGCTTTCTTT. Residues: CASSLAGGHTEAFF.

The chain recombines TRBV7-9 with TRBJ2-7, with D perhaps TRBD1 (5 bases). This CDR3 comprises 14 residues. V lost 3 bases, J lost 1 base, and 10 bases lay in between. Germline V gene lookup returns CDR1 SEHNR and CDR2 FQNEAQ (reference sequence). The CDR3 reads CASSFGASSYEQYF. As DNA, the CDR3 is TGTGCCAGCAGCTTTGGGGCCTCGTCCTACGAGCAGTACTTC. The variable domain in full, with the rest retrieved from reference TRBV7-9 and TRBJ2-7, is DTGVSQNPRHKITKRGQNVTFRCDPISEHNRLYWYRQTLGQGPEFLTYFQNEAQLEKSRLLSDRFSAERPKGSFSTLEIQRTEQGDSAMYLCASSFGASSYEQYFGPGTRLTVT.

This chain joins TRBV27 and TRBJ1-4; D unclear. Germline loops: CDR1 MNHEY, CDR2 SMNVEV (reference sequence). The V end was cut by 6 bases, the J end by 1 base, with 9 bases between. The CDR3 is 14 amino acids. CDR3 sequence (DNA): TGTGCCAGCAGCGGCGGGTTAACTAATGAAAAACTGTTTTTT. As protein: CASSGGLTNEKLFF.

There are a few counts of this clone. The chain links TRBV6-5 to TRBJ1-2; TRBD1 matches 8 bases. Germline lookup yields CDR1 MNHEY and CDR2 SVGAGI. The trim removed 2 bases at V and 7 bases at J, leaving 6 bases unmatched. The CDR3 covers 14 residues. CDR3 DNA sequence: TGTGCCAGCAGTTACACGGGGACAGGCGGTGGCTACACCTTC. This sequence encodes CASSYTGTGGGYTF.

The chain combines TRBV19 with TRBJ1-3; D remains ambiguous. The CDR3 runs to 14 residues. CDR1 is LNHDA and CDR2 is SQIVND in the germline V gene (reference sequence). V was clipped by 6 bases and J by 2 bases, with 11 bases between them. The CDR3 region is CASRLVNAGNTIYF. The CDR3 DNA is TGTGCCAGTAGACTTGTGAATGCTGGAAACACCATATATTTT.

This clone was observed a handful of times. The chain recombines TRBV6-6 with TRBJ1-5, with 8 positions matching TRBD1. V lost 2 bases to trimming and J lost 3 bases; unmatched junction nucleotides: 6. The CDR3 loop spans 16 amino acids. In germline, CDR1 is MNHNY, CDR2 SVGAGI (reference sequence). DNA of the CDR3: TGTGCCAGCAGTTACGCAGGGGGCCTTGCCAATCAGCCCCAGCATTTT. It yields the protein CASSYAGGLANQPQHF.

This clone showed up just a few times. The genes are TRBV6-5 and TRBJ2-2, with D perhaps matching TRBD1 (5 bases). Trimming took 5 bases from V and 3 from J, leaving 13 bases between them. The germline gives CDR1 MNHEY, CDR2 SVGAGI. CDR3 size: 15 residues. CDR3 amino acids: CASSQSWGDTGELFF. In DNA form, the CDR3 reads TGTGCCAGCAGTCAAAGTTGGGGCGACACCGGGGAGCTGTTTTTT.